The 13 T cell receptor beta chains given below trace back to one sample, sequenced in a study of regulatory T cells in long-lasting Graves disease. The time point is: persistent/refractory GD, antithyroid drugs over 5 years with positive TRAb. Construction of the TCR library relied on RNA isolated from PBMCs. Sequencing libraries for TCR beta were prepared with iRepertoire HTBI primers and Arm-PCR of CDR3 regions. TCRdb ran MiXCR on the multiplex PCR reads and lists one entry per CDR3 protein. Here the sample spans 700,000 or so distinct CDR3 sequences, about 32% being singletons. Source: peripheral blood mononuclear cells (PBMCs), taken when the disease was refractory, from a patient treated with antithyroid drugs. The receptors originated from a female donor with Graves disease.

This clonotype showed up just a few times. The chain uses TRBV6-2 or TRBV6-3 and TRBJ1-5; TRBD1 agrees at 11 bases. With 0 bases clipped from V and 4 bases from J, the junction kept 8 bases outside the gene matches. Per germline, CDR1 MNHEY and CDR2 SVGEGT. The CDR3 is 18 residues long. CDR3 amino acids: CASSYSGQGAAFNQPQHF. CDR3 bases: TGTGCCAGCAGTTACTCAGGACAGGGGGCCGCCTTTAATCAGCCCCAGCATTTT.

The CDR3 here is CASSRDSSTDTQYF. The CDR3 bases are TGTGCCAGCAGTCGGGACTCCAGCACAGATACGCAGTATTTT. The chain uses TRBV12-3 or TRBV12-4 and TRBJ2-3, with a possible D match to TRBD2 (6 bases). The ends were cut back, 5 bases at V and 0 bases at J, with 9 bases in the middle. The CDR3 has 14 amino acids.

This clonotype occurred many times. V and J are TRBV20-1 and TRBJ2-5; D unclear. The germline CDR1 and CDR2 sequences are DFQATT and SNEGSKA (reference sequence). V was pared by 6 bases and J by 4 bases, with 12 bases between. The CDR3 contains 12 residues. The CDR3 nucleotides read TGCAGTGCCCCAGGAGCGTCAGAGACCCAGTACTTC. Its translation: CSAPGASETQYF.

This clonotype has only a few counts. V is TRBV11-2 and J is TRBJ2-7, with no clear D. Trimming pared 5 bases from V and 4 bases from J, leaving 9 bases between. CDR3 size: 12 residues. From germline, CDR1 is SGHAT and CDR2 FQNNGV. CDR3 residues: CASSRSRYEQYF. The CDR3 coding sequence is TGTGCCAGCAGCCGTAGCAGGTACGAGCAGTACTTC. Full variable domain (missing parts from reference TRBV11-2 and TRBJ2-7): EAGVAQSPRYKIIEKRQSVAFWCNPISGHATLYWYQQILGQGPKLLIQFQNNGVVDDSQLPKDRFSAERLKGVDSTLKIQPAKLEDSAVYLCASSRSRYEQYFGPGTRLTVT.

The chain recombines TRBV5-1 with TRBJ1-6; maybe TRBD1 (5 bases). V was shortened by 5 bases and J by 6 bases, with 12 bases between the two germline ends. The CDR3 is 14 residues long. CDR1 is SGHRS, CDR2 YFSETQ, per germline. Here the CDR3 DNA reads TGCGCCAGCAGTTGGACAAGTATTAATTCACCCCTCCACTTT. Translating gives CASSWTSINSPLHF. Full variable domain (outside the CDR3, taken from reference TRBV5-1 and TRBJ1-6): KAGVTQTPRYLIKTRGQQVTLSCSPISGHRSVSWYQQTPGQGLQFLFEYFSETQRNKGNFPGRFSGRQFSNSRSEMNVSTLELGDSALYLCASSWTSINSPLHFGNGTRLTVT.

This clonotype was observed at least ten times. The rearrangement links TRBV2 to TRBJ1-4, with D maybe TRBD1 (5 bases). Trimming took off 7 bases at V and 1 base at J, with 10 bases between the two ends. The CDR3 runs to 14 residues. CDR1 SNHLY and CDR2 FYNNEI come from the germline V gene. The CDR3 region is CASMGRRTNEKLFF. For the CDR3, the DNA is TGTGCCAGCATGGGGCGGCGAACTAATGAAAAACTGTTTTTT.

The CDR3 is CASTPVGRSNQPQHF. CDR3 sequence (DNA): TGTGCCAGCACACCGGTGGGGAGGAGCAATCAGCCCCAGCATTTT. The chain carries TRBV27 and TRBJ1-5; no reliable D call. This CDR3 has 15 amino acids. CDR1 is MNHEY and CDR2 is SMNVEV in the germline V gene (reference sequence). Trimming removed 7 bases at V and 1 base at J, with 14 bases between.

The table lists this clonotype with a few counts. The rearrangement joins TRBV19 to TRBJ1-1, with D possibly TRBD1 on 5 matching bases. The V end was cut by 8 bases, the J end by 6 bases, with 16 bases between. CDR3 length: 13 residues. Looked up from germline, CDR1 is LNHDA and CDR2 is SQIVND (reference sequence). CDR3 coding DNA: TGTGCCAGTTTTCCCCCCGGGGGGGCTGAAGCTTTCTTT. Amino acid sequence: CASFPPGGAEAFF.

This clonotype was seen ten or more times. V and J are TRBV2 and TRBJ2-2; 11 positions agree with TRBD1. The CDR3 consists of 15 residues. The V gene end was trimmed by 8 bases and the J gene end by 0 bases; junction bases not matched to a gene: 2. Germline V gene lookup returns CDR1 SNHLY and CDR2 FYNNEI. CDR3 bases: TGTGCCAGCGGGGACAGGGGGACGAACACCGGGGAGCTGTTTTTT. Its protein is CASGDRGTNTGELFF. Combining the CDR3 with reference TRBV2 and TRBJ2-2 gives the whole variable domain EPEVTQTPSHQVTQMGQEVILRCVPISNHLYFYWYRQILGQKVEFLVSFYNNEISEKSEIFDDQFSVERPDGSNFTLKIRSTKLEDSAMYFCASGDRGTNTGELFFGEGSRLTVL.

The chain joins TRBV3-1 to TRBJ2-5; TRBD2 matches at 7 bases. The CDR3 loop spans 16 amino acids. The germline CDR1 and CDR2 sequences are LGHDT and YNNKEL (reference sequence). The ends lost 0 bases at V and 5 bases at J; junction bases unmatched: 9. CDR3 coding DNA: TGTGCCAGCAGCCAAGATACGTCGACTAGCACGGAGACCCAGTACTTC. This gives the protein CASSQDTSTSTETQYF.

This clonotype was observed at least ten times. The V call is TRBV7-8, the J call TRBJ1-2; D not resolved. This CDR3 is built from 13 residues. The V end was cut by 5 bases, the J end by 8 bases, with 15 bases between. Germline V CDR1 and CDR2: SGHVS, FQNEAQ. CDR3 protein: CASSPAGNGGYTF. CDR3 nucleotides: TGTGCCAGCAGCCCCGCTGGAAATGGGGGCTACACCTTC.

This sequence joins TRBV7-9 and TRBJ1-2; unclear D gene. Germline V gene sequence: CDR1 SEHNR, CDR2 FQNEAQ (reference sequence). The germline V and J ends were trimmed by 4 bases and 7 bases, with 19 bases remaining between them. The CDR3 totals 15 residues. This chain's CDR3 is CASSSLLKQGRGYTF. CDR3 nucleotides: TGTGCCAGCAGCTCGCTTTTGAAGCAAGGTCGTGGCTACACCTTC.

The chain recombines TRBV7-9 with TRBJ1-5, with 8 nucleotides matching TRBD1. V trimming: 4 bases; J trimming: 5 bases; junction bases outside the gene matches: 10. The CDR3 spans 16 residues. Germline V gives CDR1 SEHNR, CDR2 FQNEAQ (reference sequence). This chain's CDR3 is CASSSVRGHQDQPQHF. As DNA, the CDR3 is TGTGCCAGCAGCTCCGTCAGGGGGCATCAGGATCAGCCCCAGCATTTT.